Sequencing of this T cell receptor (beta chain) was carried out in a study of shared clonotypes between healthy human individuals. The study's findings and limits: Relative to clonotypes present in all four donors, those not shared had lower generation probabilities. Although depth was large, rarefaction showed that sequencing of the sorted subsets was incomplete.

This CDR3 contains 14 residues. The ends lost 8 bases at V and 7 bases at J; junction bases unmatched: 11. The V gene's germline CDR1 is MNHNY and CDR2 SVGAGI (reference sequence). In the case of this clone: No antigen is known for it.

CD4+ cells underwent separation, giving CD45RA+ naive and CD45RA-negative memory subsets. Every subset's genomic DNA went evenly onto several immunoSEQ plates. Data came from immunoSEQ multiplex PCR; TCRdb stores just in-frame clones and leaves some out. Here the sample spans 150,000 to 200,000 clones, approximately 92% being singletons. The genes are TRBV6-6 and TRBJ1-1, with 9 positions matching TRBD1. Sequencing was done on a sample of naive CD4+ T cells sorted from blood. Subset specified: CD45RA+ positively selected. The TCR comes from a young woman in good health. CDR3 residues: CASVDRGIRDEAFF. DNA of the CDR3: TGTGCCAGCGTGGACAGGGGAATACGGGATGAAGCTTTCTTT.